This TCR beta chain comes out of a study of T cell responses to AZD1222 COVID-19 vaccine. Overall study results and limits: Dominant at 160-218 and 743-854, vaccine-associated CD4 TCRs also spanned spike. Elevations in Spike-specific TCR breadth and depth followed administration of two AZD1222 doses. Mostly white British, mostly female donors; authors suggested clonal diversity may be underestimated. Sampled repertoires all dated from after the peak T cell response.

Points on this clone: The antigen is unknown.

Only in-frame clones appear in the TCRdb table, and some are missing; sequencing was by immunoSEQ multiplex PCR. The sample has 150,000 to 200,000 clones, 88% seen once. V lost 4 bases and J lost 3, with 11 bases in between. This CDR3 contains 14 residues. CDR1 and CDR2 from the germline V gene are LGHDT and YNNKEL (reference sequence). The gene calls are TRBV3-1 (or the pseudogene TRBV3-2) and TRBJ2-3, with D hard to call. The sample in question was peripheral blood, obtained 28 days after the second AZD1222 dose. The sequence was obtained from an adult who received the AZD1222 COVID-19 vaccine. Written as DNA, the CDR3 is TGTGCCAGCAGCCCCGAGCACCGAACAGATACGCAGTATTTT. Translation gives CASSPEHRTDTQYF.